The present TCR beta chain was sequenced within a study of regulatory T cells in long-lasting Graves disease. Points from the study as a whole: More public clonotypes were shared by persistent patients (approximately 3,000) than by new patients (about 1,000). Favored usage of TRBV28, TRBJ1-2 and TRBJ2-5 was recorded in persistent disease. Examination was confined to peripheral blood, excluding thyroid tissue. Persistent Graves' patients showed less TCR diversity than newly diagnosed ones.

This clonotype was recorded once. Its antigen is currently unknown. Being one base from a much bigger clone, this may be a read error. A read error is likely, as this CDR3 ends without the conserved phenylalanine or tryptophan. V lost 4 bases and J lost 4, with 16 bases in between. Germline assignment: CDR1 LNHNV and CDR2 YYDKDF (reference sequence). The CDR3 is 15 amino acids. HTBI primers from iRepertoire and Arm-PCR of CDR3 regions yielded the TCR beta libraries. Via MiXCR, TCRdb re-called the multiplex PCR reads, giving one row per CDR3 protein. Of more than 350,000 distinct CDR3 sequences in the sample, roughly 23% are singletons; the top ten hold roughly an eighth. This sample's time point: persistent/refractory GD, antithyroid drugs over 5 years with positive TRAb. From RNA extracted from PBMCs, the TCR library was made.

The gene calls are TRBV15 and TRBJ1-1, with D perhaps TRBD1 (6 bases). Sample: peripheral blood mononuclear cells (PBMCs), taken when the disease was refractory, from a patient treated with antithyroid drugs. The sequence derives from a female donor with Graves disease. The CDR3 nucleotides are TGTGCCACCAGCAAAACAGGGACGGGAGGCACTGAAGCTTTCTCT. Translating gives CATSKTGTGGTEAFS.